One sample yielded the 30 T cell receptor beta chains listed below, sequenced in a study of cytomegalovirus exposure and HLA in healthy donors. Amplification used 60 Vbeta primers and 13 Jbeta primers. Some clones are missing from TCRdb's copy, which holds only in-frame ones; the method was immunoSEQ multiplex PCR. The repertoire consists of some 110,000 clones, with roughly three quarters occurring once and the leading ten covering 1.3%. Sample: PBMCs. The receptor set was obtained from a man aged 35 to 55 in good health and CMV-seronegative.

This clone was observed a single time. Here the CDR3 reads CASSSHQGAYEQYF. CDR3 sequence (DNA): TGTGCCAGCAGCTCCCATCAGGGGGCCTACGAGCAGTACTTC. The gene calls are TRBV7-8 and TRBJ2-7; 7 nucleotides agree with TRBD1. J lost 2 bases, V lost 4 bases, and 5 bases had no gene match. The CDR3 spans 14 residues. Per the germline V gene, CDR1 is SGHVS and CDR2 is FQNEAQ. The full variable domain, rest sourced from reference TRBV7-8 and TRBJ2-7, is GAGVSQSPRYKVAKRGQDVALRCDPISGHVSLFWYQQALGQGPEFLTYFQNEAQLDKSGLPSDRFFAERPEGSVSTLKIQRTQQEDSAVYLCASSSHQGAYEQYFGPGTRLTVT.

The V call is TRBV7-9, the J call TRBJ2-1; weak D call: TRBD1 (6 bases). CDR1 SEHNR and CDR2 FQNEAQ come from the germline V gene (reference sequence). CDR3 size: 15 residues. V gave up 2 bases and J gave up 5 bases, with 13 bases separating them. The CDR3 reads CASSLISQGNNEQFF. The CDR3 DNA reads TGTGCCAGCAGCTTAATATCACAGGGAAACAATGAGCAGTTCTTC.

The V gene is TRBV14, the J gene TRBJ1-1; TRBD1 might be the D (5 bases). CDR3 length: 13 amino acids. From germline, CDR1 is SGHDN and CDR2 FVKESK. V was clipped by 5 bases and J by 1 base, with 8 bases between them. The CDR3 coding sequence is TGTGCCAGCAGCGATCAGGGGAACACTGAAGCTTTCTTT. Protein: CASSDQGNTEAFF.

The chain couples TRBV18 to TRBJ2-7; tentative D call: TRBD1 (5 bases). The V gene's germline CDR1 is KGHSH and CDR2 LQKENI. The V gene lost 4 bases and the J gene lost 6 bases, with 13 bases spanning the gap. There are 13 residues in the CDR3. The DNA of the CDR3 is TGTGCCAGCTCACTAAGCCAGGGCGGCGAGCAGTACTTC. It specifies CASSLSQGGEQYF.

V is TRBV7-9 and J is TRBJ1-4; 10 positions agree with TRBD1. V trimming: 4 bases; J trimming: 8 bases; junction bases outside the gene matches: 10. The CDR3 is 16 residues long. CDR1 is SEHNR, CDR2 FQNEAQ, per germline (reference sequence). In nucleotides, the CDR3 is TGTGCCAGCAGCTCACGACAGGGGGCGCAGGGGGAAAAACTGTTTTTT. Translated, it gives CASSSRQGAQGEKLFF.

The V gene is TRBV27, the J gene TRBJ2-2, with 8 bases aligning to TRBD2. This CDR3 spans 15 amino acids. Trimming cost V 8 bases and J 5 bases; bases outside gene matches: 10. The germline CDR1 and CDR2 sequences are MNHEY and SMNVEV (reference sequence). The CDR3 bases are TGTGCCAGCGGCCTAGAGCGGGAGCTGACCGGGGAGCTGTTTTTT. Its translation: CASGLERELTGELFF.

The V call is TRBV2, the J call TRBJ2-5; D gene uncertain. This CDR3 is 14 amino acids long. Trimming took 2 bases from V and 1 from J, leaving 8 bases between them. The germline V gene has CDR1 SNHLY and CDR2 FYNNEI. This chain's CDR3 is CASSEQSIQETQYF. In DNA, the CDR3 is TGTGCCAGCAGTGAACAGTCAATCCAAGAGACCCAGTACTTC. The whole variable domain, filled in from reference TRBV2 and TRBJ2-5, reads EPEVTQTPSHQVTQMGQEVILRCVPISNHLYFYWYRQILGQKVEFLVSFYNNEISEKSEIFDDQFSVERPDGSNFTLKIRSTKLEDSAMYFCASSEQSIQETQYFGPGTRLLVL.

The chain employs TRBV13 and TRBJ2-7, with TRBD2 identical over 12 bases. The germline gives CDR1 PRHDT, CDR2 FYEKMQ (reference sequence). The CDR3 totals 15 residues. The J segment lost 3 bases and the V segment lost 4 bases, leaving 4 bases of the junction unmatched. Written as DNA, the CDR3 is TGTGCCAGCAGCTCCCGGACTAGCGGGGTCTACGAGCAGTACTTC. Translating it yields CASSSRTSGVYEQYF.

In its sample, this clone was seen once. The rearrangement uses TRBV30 and TRBJ1-2, with 9 bases fitting TRBD1. The germline V gene has CDR1 GTSNPN and CDR2 SVGIG (reference sequence). This CDR3 is built from 15 residues. Trimming took 3 bases from V and 4 from J; bases not matched to a gene: 9. DNA for the CDR3: TGTGCCTGGAGAAGGGGACAGGGAGCATTCTATGGCTACACCTTC. Translation gives CAWRRGQGAFYGYTF.

The J gene is TRBJ1-4, the V gene TRBV7-9; 8 bases fit TRBD1. The germline V gene encodes CDR1 SEHNR and CDR2 FQNEAQ (reference sequence). This CDR3 spans 16 amino acids. Trimming took 4 bases from V and 1 from J; bases not matched to a gene: 5. The CDR3 sequence is CASSSQGGQTNEKLFF. CDR3 coding DNA: TGTGCCAGCAGCTCACAGGGGGGACAAACTAATGAAAAACTGTTTTTT.

The chain employs TRBV7-2 and TRBJ1-1, with D maybe TRBD1 (6 bases). The ends were cut back, 5 bases at V and 5 bases at J, with 18 bases in the middle. The CDR3 spans 15 residues. Per the germline V gene, CDR1 is SGHTA and CDR2 is FQGNSA. CDR3 sequence: CASSQDSTRGTEAFF. The CDR3 DNA follows: TGTGCCAGCAGCCAGGACAGTACCCGAGGGACTGAAGCTTTCTTT.

This chain's CDR3 is CASSEGAGYTF. CDR3 nucleotides: TGTGCCAGCAGTGAAGGGGCCGGCTACACCTTC. J is TRBJ1-2 and V is TRBV25-1; tentative D call: TRBD1 (5 bases). This CDR3 is 11 amino acids long. Germline lookup yields CDR1 MGHDK and CDR2 SYGVNS. Trimming pared 2 bases from V and 8 bases from J, leaving 6 bases between.

This clone turned up a few times. This sequence joins TRBV4-1 and TRBJ1-5, with TRBD1 as a possible D gene (5 bases). Looked up from germline, CDR1 is MGHRA and CDR2 is YSYEKL. This CDR3 spans 13 amino acids. Trimming shortened V by 3 bases and J by 3 bases, and 6 bases separated the two germline ends. The CDR3 coding sequence is TGCGCCAGCAGCCACAGGGACAATCAGCCCCAGCATTTT. Protein sequence: CASSHRDNQPQHF.

The J gene is TRBJ1-5, the V gene TRBV4-1; TRBD1 is a possible D gene (5 bases). The CDR3 has 15 residues. The germline V gene encodes CDR1 MGHRA and CDR2 YSYEKL. The V end was cut by 3 bases, the J end by 4 bases, with 13 bases between. The CDR3 DNA sequence: TGCGCCAGCAGCCAGGTTTCAGGGTTGAATCAGCCCCAGCATTTT. Its translation is CASSQVSGLNQPQHF.

J is TRBJ2-7 and V is TRBV11-2; 8 nucleotides agree with TRBD2. V lost 3 bases and J lost 2; bases outside the gene matches: 3. The CDR3 runs 14 residues. CDR1 SGHAT and CDR2 FQNNGV come from the germline V gene. This chain's CDR3 is CASSFSGNPYEQYF. CDR3 bases: TGTGCCAGCAGCTTTAGCGGGAACCCCTACGAGCAGTACTTC.

The CDR3 DNA sequence: TGTGCCAGCAGGGACCGACAGGGGATGAACACTGAAGCTTTCTTT. Its protein product is CASRDRQGMNTEAFF. The chain carries TRBV27 and TRBJ1-1, with TRBD1 matching over 8 bases. The germline V gene has CDR1 MNHEY and CDR2 SMNVEV (reference sequence). The junction had 6 bases not matched to a gene; V was cut back by 6 bases and J by 0 bases. This CDR3 comprises 15 residues.

This clone was observed a handful of times. The rearrangement links TRBV6-6 to TRBJ2-7, with no clear D. Germline-derived CDR1 and CDR2 are MNHNY and SVGAGI (reference sequence). Trimming left V 2 bases short and J 3 bases short, with 5 bases between. This CDR3 is built from 12 residues. CDR3 protein: CASSYDNYEQYF. DNA of the CDR3: TGTGCCAGCAGTTACGACAACTACGAGCAGTACTTC.

The gene calls are TRBV18 and TRBJ1-1; no clear D gene. Germline V gives CDR1 KGHSH, CDR2 LQKENI. This CDR3 has 13 amino acids. Trimming removed 6 bases at V and 4 bases at J, with 12 bases between. The CDR3 nucleotides are TGTGCCAGCTCCGACGGGGAGGGCACTGAAGCTTTCTTT. Its translation: CASSDGEGTEAFF.

V usage is TRBV19 and J usage is TRBJ2-7; TRBD1 matches at 7 bases. The CDR3 is 13 residues long. Germline-derived CDR1 and CDR2 are LNHDA and SQIVND (reference sequence). Trimming took 7 bases from V and 3 from J; bases not matched to a gene: 6. CDR3 coding DNA: TGTGCCAGTAACCAGGACAGGAACTACGAGCAGTACTTC. Its protein product is CASNQDRNYEQYF.

V usage is TRBV10-3 and J usage is TRBJ1-1; 7 bases line up with TRBD1. After removal of 4 bases from V and 2 bases from J, the junction contained 7 bases not matched to a gene. The CDR3 is 15 residues long. Germline CDR1 is ENHRY and CDR2 is SYGVKD. The CDR3 reads CAISVRQGPNTEAFF. The CDR3 region has the DNA TGTGCCATCAGTGTCCGACAGGGCCCTAACACTGAAGCTTTCTTT.

This clone was recorded once. This chain connects TRBV29-1 to TRBJ2-4; 9 positions match TRBD1. Germline CDR1 SQVTM, CDR2 ANQGSEA. CDR3 size: 14 residues. After removal of 5 bases from V and 5 bases from J, the junction contained 7 bases not matched to a gene. Written as DNA, the CDR3 is TGCAGCGTTCGACCGGGACAGGGAGAAAACATTCAGTACTTC. This sequence encodes CSVRPGQGENIQYF.

This rearrangement joins TRBV29-1 to TRBJ2-1, with TRBD2 matching 7 bases. Germline lookup yields CDR1 SQVTM and CDR2 ANQGSEA. The CDR3 contains 13 residues. The ends lost 4 bases at V and 5 bases at J; junction bases unmatched: 5. The CDR3 region is CSVGLAAHNEQFF. The CDR3, as DNA: TGCAGCGTTGGGCTAGCGGCGCACAATGAGCAGTTCTTC.

V is TRBV4-1 and J is TRBJ1-3; TRBD1 matches 7 bases. Looked up from germline, CDR1 is MGHRA and CDR2 is YSYEKL. The ends lost 1 base at V and 0 bases at J; junction bases unmatched: 3. This CDR3 has 16 residues. This chain's CDR3 is CASSQVGTVSGNTIYF. For the CDR3, the DNA is TGCGCCAGCAGCCAAGTGGGGACAGTCTCTGGAAACACCATATATTTT.

Here the CDR3 DNA reads TGCGCCAGCAATACCAACGAGGCGCACACTGAAGCTTTCTTT. Protein sequence: CASNTNEAHTEAFF. The V gene is TRBV5-1, the J gene TRBJ1-1; D gene ambiguous. The V gene's germline CDR1 is SGHRS and CDR2 YFSETQ. The germline V and J ends were trimmed by 6 bases and 3 bases, with 15 bases remaining between them. The CDR3 spans 14 residues. The full variable domain, in which reference TRBV5-1 and TRBJ1-1 provide the parts outside the CDR3, is KAGVTQTPRYLIKTRGQQVTLSCSPISGHRSVSWYQQTPGQGLQFLFEYFSETQRNKGNFPGRFSGRQFSNSRSEMNVSTLELGDSALYLCASNTNEAHTEAFFGQGTRLTVV.

The CDR3 sequence is CASSFRLSSYNEQFF. In DNA form, the CDR3 reads TGTGCCAGCAGTTTCAGACTTAGCTCCTACAATGAGCAGTTCTTC. The gene calls are TRBV27 and TRBJ2-1; D is undetermined. V was pared by 3 bases and J by 0 bases, with 9 bases between. The V gene's germline CDR1 is MNHEY and CDR2 SMNVEV (reference sequence). The CDR3 sequence is 15 residues long.

This clone has only a few counts. The chain employs TRBV29-1 and TRBJ2-7; 10 nucleotides agree with TRBD1. V gave up 6 bases and J gave up 4 bases; unmatched junction bases: 3. This CDR3 is 12 amino acids long. The V gene's germline CDR1 is SQVTM and CDR2 ANQGSEA. CDR3 nucleotide sequence: TGCAGCGTCCGGGACAGGGGTTACGAGCAGTACTTC. As protein: CSVRDRGYEQYF.

This clone was found once. The V gene is TRBV5-1, the J gene TRBJ2-3; 10 nucleotides agree with TRBD2. The CDR3 contains 17 residues. The V gene's germline CDR1 is SGHRS and CDR2 YFSETQ. The V and J ends lost 1 base and 3 bases, in that order; junction bases with no gene match: 8. DNA of the CDR3: TGCGCCAGCAGCTTGCTGGGACTAGCGCGAATGACAGATACGCAGTATTTT. It codes for CASSLLGLARMTDTQYF. The full variable domain, rest sourced from reference TRBV5-1 and TRBJ2-3, is KAGVTQTPRYLIKTRGQQVTLSCSPISGHRSVSWYQQTPGQGLQFLFEYFSETQRNKGNFPGRFSGRQFSNSRSEMNVSTLELGDSALYLCASSLLGLARMTDTQYFGPGTRLTVL.

The J gene is TRBJ2-5, the V gene TRBV30; D not resolved. This CDR3 is 13 amino acids long. V was shortened by 1 base and J by 5 bases, with 11 bases between the two germline ends. Germline-derived CDR1 and CDR2 are GTSNPN and SVGIG (reference sequence). The CDR3 sequence: CAWSGEILETQYF. The CDR3 nucleotides are TGTGCCTGGAGTGGAGAGATTCTGGAGACCCAGTACTTC.

This clone was detected a few times. The J gene is TRBJ2-7, the V gene TRBV4-1; TRBD1 might be the D (6 bases). CDR3 size: 14 residues. Germline V gene lookup returns CDR1 MGHRA and CDR2 YSYEKL. V was pared by 1 base and J by 1 base, with 8 bases between. The chain's CDR3 is CASSQGRGSYEQYF. The DNA for the CDR3 is TGCGCCAGCAGCCAAGGCAGGGGTTCCTACGAGCAGTACTTC.

The genes are TRBV4-2 and TRBJ2-1, with 14 bases lining up with TRBD2. V was pared by 4 bases and J by 7 bases, with 3 bases of the junction left unmatched. The CDR3 length is 15 residues. CDR1 is LGHNA and CDR2 is YNFKEQ in the germline V gene. CDR3 in DNA: TGTGCCAGCAGCCCAAGACTAGCGGGGGGGAATGAGCAGTTCTTC. Encoded protein: CASSPRLAGGNEQFF.